This T cell receptor (beta chain) was recovered during a study of T-cell memory formation after mild COVID-19. TCRdb processed the 5' RACE reads anew with MiXCR; each CDR3 protein has one entry. This repertoire shows approximately 350,000 distinct CDR3 sequences, roughly 13% found once; its top ten account for around 21%. CDR3 length: 16 amino acids. V lost 0 bases, J lost 4 bases, and 15 bases lay in between. Germline V gives CDR1 SGHRS, CDR2 YFSETQ. Study results and caveats: Day 15 to 85 contractors were CD4/CD8 balanced; later expanders leaned CD4+. Pre-infection memory showed some responding clones, and this suggested that cross-reactive memory joined.

Comment on this clonotype: Its specificity is not known.

This rearrangement joins TRBV5-1 to TRBJ2-3; the D gene is possibly TRBD2 (7 bases). The clonotype originates from a man between 18 and 35 years old who had mild COVID-19 (a few samples of this study predate the infection). Cell type and time point are not known. Sequencing input: PBMCs or a T cell subset sorted from them (not recorded which). CDR3: CASSLVAGAEADTQYF. The CDR3 nucleotides are TGCGCCAGCAGCTTGGTGGCGGGGGCCGAGGCAGATACGCAGTATTTT.